A selection of T cell receptor beta chains follows, all from one sample in a study of cytomegalovirus exposure and HLA in healthy donors. Data came from immunoSEQ multiplex PCR; TCRdb stores just in-frame clones and leaves some out. The profile shows tens of thousands of clones, roughly 80% of them singletons. Sequencing was performed on PBMCs. The receptors originated from a woman aged 25 to 45 in good health and CMV-seropositive. Both conserved end residues are part of each CDR3. Each record gives: D gene, J gene, V gene, clone size, CDR3 protein, CDR3 DNA. D genes are given only for firm matches. Some rows mark clone size as missing; the rest say once, few, many or name a class of expanded clone.

>.|TRBJ2-1|TRBV7-9|few
CASSLEGTPNEQFF
TGTGCCAGCAGCTTGGAAGGGACACCCAATGAGCAGTTCTTC
>TRBD2|TRBJ2-5|TRBV2|.
CASSRLAGGARGETQYF
TGTGCCAGCAGTCGACTAGCGGGAGGGGCAAGAGGGGAGACCCAGTACTTC
>TRBD1|TRBJ2-2|TRBV4-3|few
CASSQDGTGYGTGELFF
TGCGCCAGCAGCCAAGATGGGACAGGGTATGGCACCGGGGAGCTGTTTTTT
>TRBD1|TRBJ2-4|TRBV6-6|.
CASMIQGAGAKNIQYF
TGTGCCAGCATGATACAGGGGGCTGGAGCCAAAAACATTCAGTACTTC
>TRBD1|TRBJ1-6|TRBV28|.
CASSPRQGDNSPLHF
TGTGCCAGCAGCCCTCGACAGGGGGATAATTCACCCCTCCACTTT
>.|TRBJ1-4|TRBV27|.
CASSFEGSTREKLFF
TGTGCCAGCAGTTTTGAGGGTTCCACGAGAGAAAAACTGTTTTTT
>.|TRBJ2-5|TRBV7-9|once
CASSSRARETQYF
TGTGCCAGCAGCTCGAGGGCTCGAGAGACCCAGTACTTC
>TRBD2|TRBJ2-1|TRBV18|.
CASSPTIAGDNEQFF
TGTGCCAGCTCACCAACGATAGCGGGAGACAATGAGCAGTTCTTC
>.|TRBJ2-3|TRBV10-3|few
CAISEWPFSTDTQYF
TGTGCCATCAGTGAGTGGCCGTTTAGCACAGATACGCAGTATTTT
>TRBD1|TRBJ1-2|TRBV2|.
CASSGPGQGYGYTF
TGTGCCAGCAGCGGGCCGGGACAGGGTTATGGCTACACCTTC
>TRBD2|TRBJ2-7|TRBV7-7|.
CASSLGLAGVGEQYF
TGTGCTAGCAGCTTAGGGCTAGCGGGGGTAGGAGAGCAGTACTTC
>.|TRBJ2-7|TRBV27|.
CASSIISGTGAGEQYF
TGTGCCAGCAGTATAATCTCCGGGACTGGGGCTGGGGAGCAGTACTTC
>.|TRBJ1-1|TRBV29-1|.
CSVGGRLNTEAFF
TGCAGCGTTGGAGGGAGGTTGAACACTGAAGCTTTCTTT
>.|TRBJ1-1|TRBV12-5|.
CATAEQANTEAFF
TGTGCTACTGCGGAACAGGCGAACACTGAAGCTTTCTTT
>TRBD2|TRBJ2-1|TRBV7-9|.
CASRIAGVYVEQFF
TGTGCCAGCAGGATAGCGGGAGTCTATGTTGAGCAGTTCTTC
>.|TRBJ1-5|TRBV6-6|.
CASSYGGRNSNQPQHF
TGTGCCAGCAGTTACGGAGGACGAAATAGCAATCAGCCCCAGCATTTT
>TRBD2|TRBJ2-3|TRBV11-2|.
CASSPLRGRSLGTDTQYF
TGTGCCAGCAGCCCCTTACGCGGGAGGTCACTTGGCACAGATACGCAGTATTTT
>TRBD1|TRBJ2-6|TRBV2|.
CASSSDRAGANVLTF
TGTGCCAGCAGTTCCGACAGGGCTGGGGCCAACGTCCTGACTTTC
>.|TRBJ1-3|TRBV10-3|.
CAISDTGSGNTIYF
TGTGCCATCAGTGACACAGGGTCTGGAAACACCATATATTTT
>.|TRBJ1-2|TRBV2|.
CASSERQPGGYTF
TGTGCCAGCAGTGAACGGCAGCCAGGGGGCTACACCTTC
>.|TRBJ2-3|TRBV7-9|.
CASSPLASKRDTQYF
TGTGCCAGCAGCCCATTGGCTAGCAAGCGGGATACGCAGTATTTT
>.|TRBJ2-2|TRBV6-1|.
CASSMHRETGELFF
TGTGCCAGCAGTATGCACAGGGAAACCGGGGAGCTGTTTTTT
>.|TRBJ2-3|TRBV5-6|.
CASSLDWGDTDTQYF
TGTGCCAGCAGCTTGGATTGGGGGGACACAGATACGCAGTATTTT
>.|TRBJ2-2|TRBV30|.
CAWNPGTGELFF
TGTGCCTGGAACCCAGGGACCGGGGAGCTGTTTTTT
>.|TRBJ2-7|TRBV6-5|.
CASTPDLRGSYEQYF
TGTGCCAGCACCCCGGACCTCAGGGGCTCCTACGAGCAGTACTTC
>.|TRBJ1-1|TRBV11-1|.
CASSQGHTSMNTEAFF
TGTGCCAGCAGCCAGGGTCACACGTCCATGAACACTGAAGCTTTCTTT
>TRBD2|TRBJ2-7|TRBV28|once
CASSSGTRKAYEQYF
TGTGCCAGCAGTTCCGGGACTAGGAAAGCCTACGAGCAGTACTTC
>TRBD2|TRBJ2-7|TRBV9|.
CASSVVGEGTGEQYF
TGTGCCAGCAGCGTAGTGGGGGAGGGGACGGGCGAGCAGTACTTC
>.|TRBJ2-1|TRBV5-1|few
CASSLAGNHNEQFF
TGCGCCAGCAGCTTGGCCGGGAATCACAATGAGCAGTTCTTC
>TRBD2|TRBJ2-5|TRBV10-3|once
CAISRTSGPPKETQYF
TGTGCCATCAGTCGGACTAGCGGGCCTCCAAAAGAGACCCAGTACTTC
>.|TRBJ2-3|TRBV9|.
CASSVYTSSTDTQYF
TGTGCCAGCAGCGTATACACCTCGAGCACAGATACGCAGTATTTT
>.|TRBJ2-1|TRBV15|few
CATSRDQGGYNEQFF
TGTGCCACCAGCAGAGATCAGGGCGGATACAATGAGCAGTTCTTC
>TRBD1|TRBJ2-1|TRBV7-2|.
CASSMTGSGIFEQFF
TGTGCCAGCAGTATGACAGGGAGTGGGATTTTCGAGCAGTTCTTC
>TRBD2|TRBJ2-7|TRBV11-1|.
CASSPRAGVLAQYF
TGTGCCAGCAGCCCCCGGGCGGGAGTCTTGGCGCAGTACTTC
>TRBD1|TRBJ2-2|TRBV11-2|medium-sized
CASRTTGGTGELFF
TGTGCCAGCAGGACGACAGGGGGAACCGGGGAGCTGTTTTTT
>.|TRBJ2-7|TRBV7-8|.
CASSLGQDTYEQYF
TGTGCCAGCAGCTTAGGTCAGGACACCTACGAGCAGTACTTC
>.|TRBJ2-1|TRBV10-3|.
CATSGVSYNEQFF
TGTGCCACCTCAGGGGTGTCCTACAATGAGCAGTTCTTC
>TRBD1|TRBJ1-1|TRBV27|.
CASSRITGANTEAFF
TGTGCCAGCAGCCGCATAACAGGGGCGAACACTGAAGCTTTCTTT
>TRBD2|TRBJ2-7|TRBV28|.
CASLPGLSGDEQYF
TGTGCCAGCCTTCCGGGACTATCTGGAGACGAGCAGTACTTC
>.|TRBJ2-7|TRBV28|.
CASSSPTGASEQYF
TGTGCCAGCAGTTCCCCCACGGGAGCGAGCGAGCAGTACTTC